These 22 T cell receptor beta chains originate from one sample sequenced in a study of cytomegalovirus exposure and HLA in healthy donors. The PCR ran on 60 Vbeta and 13 Jbeta primers. Profiling relied on immunoSEQ multiplex PCR, and the TCRdb table lists in-frame clones only, not all of them. The profile shows some 120,000 clones, 80% of them singletons. The sequencing input was PBMCs. The receptors were sampled from a man aged 35 to 55 in good health and CMV-seronegative.

This clone was seen a handful of times. This chain links TRBV30 with TRBJ2-7, with TRBD2 as a possible D gene (5 bases). Germline V lookup: CDR1 GTSNPN, CDR2 SVGIG (reference sequence). There are 13 residues in the CDR3. V dropped 3 bases and J dropped 5 bases, with 14 bases sitting between them. CDR3 in amino acids: CAWSLERRNEQYF. DNA for the CDR3: TGTGCCTGGAGCCTGGAAAGGAGGAACGAGCAGTACTTC.

This chain connects TRBV6-5 to TRBJ1-1, with D possibly matching TRBD1 (6 bases). Germline V gene sequence: CDR1 MNHEY, CDR2 SVGAGI. The germline V and J ends were trimmed by 6 bases and 0 bases, with 11 bases remaining between them. CDR3 size: 14 residues. CDR3 coding DNA: TGTGCCAGCAGACACAGGGTTCTGAACACTGAAGCTTTCTTT. Its protein product is CASRHRVLNTEAFF.

The gene calls are TRBV6-6 and TRBJ2-5, with TRBD1 matching 8 bases. The J call may be faulty, since TRBJ2-7 better matches the DNA end. The CDR3 sequence is 14 residues long. Germline V lookup: CDR1 MNHNY, CDR2 SVGAGI (reference sequence). This CDR3 reads CASSYFGQGYEQYF. CDR3 DNA: TGTGCCAGCAGTTACTTCGGACAGGGCTACGAGCAGTACTTC.

This sequence joins TRBV7-6 and TRBJ2-1; TRBD2 matches at 8 bases. Germline assignment: CDR1 SGHVS and CDR2 FNYEAQ. CDR3 length equals 15 residues. With V trimmed by 1 base and J by 7 bases, 6 bases remained unmatched. The CDR3 loop reads CASSLGLGLVNEQFF. Here the CDR3 DNA reads TGTGCCAGCAGCTTAGGGTTGGGACTAGTAAATGAGCAGTTCTTC.

The gene calls are TRBV5-1 and TRBJ1-6, with D hard to call. CDR1 is SGHRS, CDR2 YFSETQ, per germline. The V end lost 6 bases, the J end lost 5 bases, and 15 bases lay between the germline ends. The CDR3 has 15 amino acids. The CDR3: CASKLTGTNNSPLHF. The CDR3 coding sequence is TGCGCCAGCAAGCTGACGGGAACTAATAATTCACCCCTCCACTTT.

The chain links TRBV10-3 to TRBJ1-2; no clear D. Germline V gene data show CDR1 as ENHRY and CDR2 as SYGVKD. The V end was cut by 0 bases, the J end by 7 bases, with 18 bases between. The CDR3 has 16 residues. CDR3 DNA: TGTGCCATCAGTGAGTCGAGGGTTCTGGGGAAAGGTGGCTACACCTTC. Its protein product is CAISESRVLGKGGYTF.

This clone is a singleton in its sample. The rearrangement links TRBV7-8 to TRBJ2-7; 7 positions match TRBD2. The V gene end was trimmed by 5 bases and the J gene end by 5 bases; junction bases not matched to a gene: 3. CDR1 is SGHVS, CDR2 FQNEAQ, per germline. CDR3 length equals 12 residues. The CDR3, as DNA: TGTGCCAGCAGCCTTGCGGGGGACGAGCAGTACTTC. Protein product: CASSLAGDEQYF.

The chain couples TRBV5-1 to TRBJ2-2, with no clear D. CDR3 length: 14 residues. Trimming pared 4 bases from V and 4 bases from J, leaving 11 bases between. Germline V CDR1 and CDR2: SGHRS, YFSETQ. This chain's CDR3 is CASSLDTSTGELFF. Written as DNA, the CDR3 is TGCGCCAGCAGCCTGGATACATCCACCGGGGAGCTGTTTTTT.

The chain carries TRBV5-1 and TRBJ2-5; a possible D gene is TRBD1 (5 bases). This CDR3 comprises 16 residues. Trimming removed 4 bases from V and 1 base from J, with 17 bases in between. CDR1 SGHRS and CDR2 YFSETQ come from the germline V gene. The CDR3 DNA follows: TGCGCCAGCAGCCGGCCCGCCGGACACCTCCAAGAGACCCAGTACTTC. Protein product: CASSRPAGHLQETQYF. Full variable domain (remainder filled in from reference TRBV5-1 and TRBJ2-5): KAGVTQTPRYLIKTRGQQVTLSCSPISGHRSVSWYQQTPGQGLQFLFEYFSETQRNKGNFPGRFSGRQFSNSRSEMNVSTLELGDSALYLCASSRPAGHLQETQYFGPGTRLLVL.

CDR3 amino acids: CSVQRDRNTEAFF. CDR3 bases: TGCAGCGTCCAACGGGACAGGAACACTGAAGCTTTCTTT. The rearrangement joins TRBV29-1 to TRBJ1-1, with 7 bases matching TRBD1. V was pared by 6 bases and J by 1 base, with 5 bases of the junction left unmatched. This CDR3 contains 13 residues. CDR1 is SQVTM, CDR2 ANQGSEA, per germline.

The V call is TRBV7-2, the J call TRBJ2-6; the D gene is possibly TRBD1 (5 bases). CDR3 size: 15 residues. With 5 bases removed from V and 1 base from J, the gap between germline ends came to 9 bases. Germline values: CDR1 SGHTA, CDR2 FQGNSA. The CDR3 reads CASSGAGSGANVLTF. CDR3 sequence (DNA): TGTGCCAGCAGCGGGGCCGGGTCTGGGGCCAACGTCCTGACTTTC.

The chain is built from TRBV7-9 and TRBJ1-6; 10 bases are a match to TRBD1. Germline CDR1 SEHNR, CDR2 FQNEAQ (reference sequence). This CDR3 region has 18 residues. V shed 0 bases and J 7 bases; nucleotides not matched to a gene: 9. The CDR3 DNA is TGTGCCAGCAGCTTAGCGCGGGGGACGGACAGGGGGAATTCACCCCTCCACTTT. Translation: CASSLARGTDRGNSPLHF.

The CDR3 DNA is TGTGCCAGCAGCTCCCCCGGACAGGGGGGCTACGAGCAGTACTTC. Translating it yields CASSSPGQGGYEQYF. The rearrangement joins TRBV6-6 to TRBJ2-7, with TRBD1 matching over 10 bases. The J segment lost 3 bases and the V segment lost 6 bases, leaving 8 bases of the junction unmatched. The germline V gene has CDR1 MNHNY and CDR2 SVGAGI (reference sequence). CDR3 length: 15 residues.

This chain connects TRBV28 to TRBJ2-7; D remains unclear. CDR3 size: 12 residues. Trimming left V 9 bases short and J 0 bases short, with 9 bases between. From germline, CDR1 is MDHEN and CDR2 SYDVKM. The CDR3 loop is CASFSLSYEQYF. The CDR3 DNA reads as TGTGCCAGTTTTAGTCTCTCCTACGAGCAGTACTTC. Full variable domain (outside the CDR3, taken from reference TRBV28 and TRBJ2-7): DVKVTQSSRYLVKRTGEKVFLECVQDMDHENMFWYRQDPGLGLRLIYFSYDVKMKEKGDIPEGYSVSREKKERFSLILESASTNQTSMYLCASFSLSYEQYFGPGTRLTVT.

The rearrangement uses TRBV2 and TRBJ1-2, with a possible D match to TRBD1 (5 bases). The length of the CDR3 is 15 residues. Germline V gene data show CDR1 as SNHLY and CDR2 as FYNNEI. Trimming pared 6 bases from V and 8 bases from J, leaving 22 bases between. CDR3 sequence reads: CASRLPRDGGFGYTF. The CDR3, as DNA: TGTGCCAGCAGACTGCCCCGGGACGGGGGTTTCGGCTACACCTTC.

The V and J genes are TRBV7-9 and TRBJ1-1; no firm D call. CDR3 length: 12 residues. V dropped 6 bases and J dropped 3 bases, with 8 bases sitting between them. CDR1 and CDR2 (germline): SEHNR, FQNEAQ (reference sequence). Written as DNA, the CDR3 is TGTGCCAGCAGTCCGGGTTACACTGAAGCTTTCTTT. Its translation is CASSPGYTEAFF.

In DNA form, the CDR3 reads TGTGCCAGCAGCGTTACGGGCACCAGAGGGACTGAAGCTTTCTTT. Its translation: CASSVTGTRGTEAFF. V is TRBV7-9 and J is TRBJ1-1; D gene ambiguous. The CDR3 is 15 residues long. Germline V gene sequence: CDR1 SEHNR, CDR2 FQNEAQ (reference sequence). The V and J ends lost 5 bases and 5 bases respectively, with 18 bases between them.

This sequence joins TRBV5-1 and TRBJ2-2; D is perhaps TRBD2 (5 bases). The germline CDR1 and CDR2 sequences are SGHRS and YFSETQ. The CDR3 sequence is 16 residues long. V was shortened by 1 base and J by 0 bases, with 10 bases between the two germline ends. The CDR3 sequence is CASSLLPGTNTGELFF. In DNA form, the CDR3 reads TGCGCCAGCAGCTTGTTGCCGGGGACGAACACCGGGGAGCTGTTTTTT.

A single count supports this clone. This chain links TRBV7-2 with TRBJ2-1; weak D call: TRBD1 (6 bases). Per germline, CDR1 SGHTA and CDR2 FQGNSA. The germline V and J ends were trimmed by 2 bases and 9 bases, with 17 bases remaining between them. The CDR3 is 15 residues long. CDR3 DNA sequence: TGTGCCAGCAGCTTATCTAGGGAGCTGGGGGCTGAGCAGTTCTTC. It yields the protein CASSLSRELGAEQFF.

V usage is TRBV6-5 and J usage is TRBJ1-5; 9 bases match TRBD1. Germline assignment: CDR1 MNHEY and CDR2 SVGAGI. The CDR3 contains 14 residues. The trim removed 6 bases at V and 7 bases at J, leaving 7 bases unmatched. CDR3 bases: TGTGCCAGCAGACCTGGACAGGGGAGGCAGCCCCAGCATTTT. This gives the protein CASRPGQGRQPQHF.

This clone was counted between two and nine times. This sequence joins TRBV9 and TRBJ1-5; 9 positions match TRBD1. CDR1 SGDLS and CDR2 YYNGEE come from the germline V gene. The CDR3 totals 15 residues. V shed 3 bases and J 9 bases; nucleotides not matched to a gene: 10. CDR3: CASSAGTGWIGPQHF. In nucleotides, the CDR3 is TGTGCCAGCAGCGCCGGGACAGGGTGGATAGGGCCCCAGCATTTT.

V gene TRBV6-5 combines with J gene TRBJ2-1, with D tentatively TRBD2 (5 bases). With 5 bases removed from V and 3 bases from J, the gap between germline ends came to 8 bases. Germline V CDR1 and CDR2: MNHEY, SVGAGI. The CDR3 length is 13 residues. The CDR3 DNA is TGTGCCAGCAGTATAAGCGGCTACAATGAGCAGTTCTTC. The encoded protein is CASSISGYNEQFF.